What follows are 23 T cell receptor beta chains derived from one specimen sequenced in a study of identical twins. TCRdb itself ran the 5' RACE reads through MiXCR, one entry per CDR3 protein. The table shows 350,000 or so distinct CDR3 sequences, with around 9% occurring only once. Sequencing input: naive T cells sorted from blood. The receptors stem from a woman aged 45-65 years in good health.

This clonotype has a handful of counts. The V call is TRBV7-2, the J call TRBJ2-2; D is unclear. The germline V and J ends were trimmed by 0 bases and 3 bases, with 5 bases remaining between them. The germline gives CDR1 SGHTA, CDR2 FQGNSA. There are 14 residues in the CDR3. The CDR3 is CASSLATYTGELFF. In DNA, the CDR3 is TGTGCCAGCAGCTTAGCTACCTACACCGGGGAGCTGTTTTTT.

DNA for the CDR3: TGCGCCACCTTGGGTGTCCCTGGCAATGAGCAGTTCTTC. Residues: CATLGVPGNEQFF. V and J are TRBV5-1 and TRBJ2-1; D is ambiguous. Trimming removed 9 bases from V and 6 bases from J, with 16 bases in between. The CDR3 is 13 amino acids. CDR1 SGHRS and CDR2 YFSETQ come from the germline V gene.

This clonotype was observed many times. The chain combines TRBV5-1 with TRBJ1-1; D call uncertain. The CDR3 runs 14 residues. Trimming cost V 4 bases and J 5 bases, with 15 bases left between them. CDR1 SGHRS and CDR2 YFSETQ come from the germline V gene. CDR3 DNA: TGCGCCAGCAGCCCCTTGCCACCTGGGACTGAAGCTTTCTTT. Its protein product is CASSPLPPGTEAFF.

There are many counts of this clonotype. The chain uses TRBV29-1 and TRBJ2-1; 9 bases are a match to TRBD1. Losses at the gene ends were 6 bases for V and 4 bases for J; bases not matched to a gene: 7. There are 14 residues in the CDR3. CDR1 and CDR2 (germline): SQVTM, ANQGSEA. DNA for the CDR3: TGCAGCGTCAACGACAGGGGGGTATACAATGAGCAGTTCTTC. Its protein is CSVNDRGVYNEQFF.

This clonotype was counted many times. The rearrangement joins TRBV12-3 or TRBV12-4 to TRBJ1-5; TRBD1 matches 9 bases. This CDR3 has 13 amino acids. With 6 bases clipped from V and 4 bases from J, the junction kept 1 base outside the gene matches. The CDR3 DNA reads as TGTGCCAGCAGGGGGACAGGGAATCAGCCCCAGCATTTT. It encodes CASRGTGNQPQHF.

This clonotype showed up just a few times. The chain links TRBV27 to TRBJ2-1; 9 nucleotides match TRBD1. The CDR3 is made up of 15 amino acids. Germline loops: CDR1 MNHEY, CDR2 SMNVEV (reference sequence). V shed 3 bases, J shed 5 bases, and the junction held 5 bases outside the gene matches. CDR3 in amino acids: CASSFDRGINNEQFF. The CDR3 DNA follows: TGTGCCAGCAGTTTCGACAGGGGGATCAACAATGAGCAGTTCTTC.

The chain carries TRBV25-1 and TRBJ2-5; D might be TRBD1 or TRBD2, each matching 5 bases. Germline CDR1 MGHDK, CDR2 SYGVNS. Between the trimmed V and J ends, which lost 5 bases and 1 base, there was a span of 14 bases. The length of the CDR3 is 15 residues. The CDR3 nucleotides read TGTGCCAGCAGTAACCGGGACGGCGCCCAAGAGACCCAGTACTTC. Residues: CASSNRDGAQETQYF.

The chain links TRBV5-1 to TRBJ2-2; TRBD1 is a possible D gene (6 bases). V lost 2 bases, J lost 6 bases, and 14 bases lay in between. Per germline, CDR1 SGHRS and CDR2 YFSETQ. This CDR3 has 15 amino acids. The CDR3, as DNA: TGCGCCAGCAGCTTAACAACAGGGATGGCCGGGGAGCTGTTTTTT. Its protein is CASSLTTGMAGELFF.

The V gene is TRBV20-1, the J gene TRBJ1-4; D remains unclear. Germline CDR1 DFQATT, CDR2 SNEGSKA (reference sequence). The CDR3 is 14 amino acids. V was shortened by 1 base and J by 0 bases, with 6 bases between the two germline ends. DNA for the CDR3: TGCAGTGCTAGAGCGGGGACAACTAATGAAAAACTGTTTTTT. It yields the protein CSARAGTTNEKLFF.

The gene calls are TRBV14 and TRBJ2-7; no clear D. This CDR3 contains 14 residues. Germline CDR1 is SGHDN and CDR2 is FVKESK. The V gene lost 3 bases and the J gene lost 6 bases, with 15 bases spanning the gap. The CDR3 sequence is CASSQAPFGGEQYF. The CDR3 DNA reads TGTGCCAGCAGCCAGGCCCCTTTCGGCGGCGAGCAGTACTTC.

This clonotype was counted a few times. The rearrangement uses TRBV9 and TRBJ2-3; possible D gene TRBD2, 5 bases. Germline V gene lookup returns CDR1 SGDLS and CDR2 YYNGEE. Trimming took off 0 bases at V and 8 bases at J, with 7 bases between the two ends. The CDR3 is made up of 12 amino acids. CDR3 sequence reads: CASSVDAGTQYF. CDR3 bases: TGTGCCAGCAGCGTAGATGCGGGTACGCAGTATTTT.

This clonotype was observed many times. The chain recombines TRBV7-2 with TRBJ2-7; TRBD2 matches at 12 bases. Per the germline V gene, CDR1 is SGHTA and CDR2 is FQGNSA. CDR3 length: 20 residues. The V and J ends lost 1 base and 3 bases, in that order; junction bases with no gene match: 16. CDR3 residues: CASSLETFGLAGISLYEQYV. As DNA, the CDR3 is TGTGCCAGCAGCTTAGAAACGTTCGGACTAGCGGGGATAAGCCTCTACGAGCAGTACGTC.

The rearrangement joins TRBV15 to TRBJ2-7; the D call may be TRBD1 or TRBD2 (5 bases each). Germline-derived CDR1 and CDR2 are LNHNV and YYDKDF (reference sequence). This CDR3 has 13 residues. Deletions cut 0 bases from V and 6 bases from J, with 9 bases between. The CDR3 region has the DNA TGTGCCACCAGCAGAGAACGGGACGCCGAGCAGTACTTC. Translation: CATSRERDAEQYF.

This clonotype has just a few counts. V and J are TRBV3-1 and TRBJ2-5; possible D gene TRBD1, 5 bases. The CDR3 is made up of 14 amino acids. Germline CDR1 and CDR2: LGHDT and YNNKEL (reference sequence). Trimming cost V 5 bases and J 3 bases, with 13 bases left between them. The CDR3 DNA reads TGTGCCAGCAGCGAGACAGTAACTAAAGAGACCCAGTACTTC. Translated, it gives CASSETVTKETQYF.

This clonotype was seen many times. The chain has TRBV12-3 or TRBV12-4 and TRBJ2-5, with 11 bases lining up with TRBD2. With 3 bases clipped from V and 4 bases from J, the junction kept 10 bases outside the gene matches. This CDR3 region has 17 residues. In nucleotides, the CDR3 is TGTGCCAGCAGTTTTGTTAGCGGGAGGGCCCGGGGAGAGACCCAGTACTTC. It codes for CASSFVSGRARGETQYF.

The CDR3 DNA sequence: TGTGCCAGCAGTTTAGTGCGCAGCACTGACCAGACCCAGTACTTC. It is translated as CASSLVRSTDQTQYF. The chain carries TRBV12-3 or TRBV12-4 and TRBJ2-5, with D unresolved. The CDR3 loop spans 15 amino acids. V dropped 1 base and J dropped 6 bases, with 15 bases sitting between them.

This sequence joins TRBV7-6 and TRBJ2-1, with 10 bases identical to TRBD2. This CDR3 spans 15 amino acids. Per germline, CDR1 SGHVS and CDR2 FNYEAQ. Trimming removed 5 bases from V and 2 bases from J; junction bases left unmatched: 3. In DNA, the CDR3 is TGTGCCAGCAGCCGTAGCGGGGGGACCTACAATGAGCAGTTCTTC. Its protein product is CASSRSGGTYNEQFF.

The chain couples TRBV4-1 to TRBJ2-1; D might be TRBD2 (6 bases). The V and J ends lost 3 bases and 2 bases respectively, with 8 bases between them. CDR1 is MGHRA and CDR2 is YSYEKL in the germline V gene. CDR3 length: 14 residues. CDR3 sequence: CASSHGTPYNEQFF. The DNA for the CDR3 is TGCGCCAGCAGCCACGGGACTCCCTACAATGAGCAGTTCTTC.

The chain is built from TRBV10-3 and TRBJ2-7; tentative D call: TRBD2 (5 bases). Germline CDR1 is ENHRY and CDR2 is SYGVKD. CDR3 length equals 12 residues. The V and J ends lost 4 bases and 4 bases respectively, with 8 bases between them. For the CDR3, the DNA is TGTGCCATCAGTGTGAGGGTGTACGAGCAGTACTTC. This gives the protein CAISVRVYEQYF.

J is TRBJ2-3 and V is TRBV15; 11 bases are a match to TRBD2. The germline V gene encodes CDR1 LNHNV and CDR2 YYDKDF (reference sequence). After removal of 5 bases from V and 6 bases from J, the junction contained 7 bases not matched to a gene. CDR3 length equals 15 residues. CDR3 protein: CATSPGLAVSDTQYF. The CDR3 nucleotides read TGTGCCACCAGCCCGGGACTAGCGGTTTCGGATACGCAGTATTTT.

This clonotype has just a few counts. The chain has TRBV15 and TRBJ2-1, with D perhaps given as TRBD1 or TRBD2 (6 bases each). Germline CDR1 reads LNHNV; CDR2 reads YYDKDF (reference sequence). V gave up 5 bases and J gave up 7 bases, with 15 bases separating them. The CDR3 consists of 14 residues. This CDR3 reads CATSGDPGANEQFF. The DNA of the CDR3 is TGTGCCACCAGCGGGGACCCGGGGGCAAATGAGCAGTTCTTC.

This clonotype was detected many times. Here the CDR3 reads CASSFQDSYGYTF. The CDR3 nucleotides read TGTGCCAGCAGTTTCCAGGATTCCTATGGCTACACCTTC. This chain uses TRBV12-3 or TRBV12-4 with TRBJ1-2; D unresolved. The germline V and J ends were trimmed by 3 bases and 4 bases, with 9 bases remaining between them. The CDR3 is 13 residues long.

This clonotype occurred many times. This chain uses TRBV20-1 with TRBJ2-1; maybe TRBD2 (6 bases). V lost 2 bases and J lost 8, with 19 bases in between. Germline values: CDR1 DFQATT, CDR2 SNEGSKA (reference sequence). The CDR3 loop spans 15 amino acids. The CDR3 bases are TGCAGTGCTAGAATGGGGAGCGGGTTAGGCTATGAGCAGTTCTTC. It translates to CSARMGSGLGYEQFF.